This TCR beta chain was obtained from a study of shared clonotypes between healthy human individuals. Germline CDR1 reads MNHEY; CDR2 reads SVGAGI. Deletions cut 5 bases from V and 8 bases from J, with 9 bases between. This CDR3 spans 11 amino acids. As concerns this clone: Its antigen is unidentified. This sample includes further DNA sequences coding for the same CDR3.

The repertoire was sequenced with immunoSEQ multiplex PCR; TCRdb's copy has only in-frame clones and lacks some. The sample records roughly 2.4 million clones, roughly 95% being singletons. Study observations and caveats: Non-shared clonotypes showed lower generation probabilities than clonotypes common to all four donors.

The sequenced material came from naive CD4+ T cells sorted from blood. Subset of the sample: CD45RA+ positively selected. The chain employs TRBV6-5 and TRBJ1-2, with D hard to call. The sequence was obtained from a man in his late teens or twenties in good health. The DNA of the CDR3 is TGTGCCAGCAGTAGCCCGCGAGGCTACACCTTC. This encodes CASSSPRGYTF.